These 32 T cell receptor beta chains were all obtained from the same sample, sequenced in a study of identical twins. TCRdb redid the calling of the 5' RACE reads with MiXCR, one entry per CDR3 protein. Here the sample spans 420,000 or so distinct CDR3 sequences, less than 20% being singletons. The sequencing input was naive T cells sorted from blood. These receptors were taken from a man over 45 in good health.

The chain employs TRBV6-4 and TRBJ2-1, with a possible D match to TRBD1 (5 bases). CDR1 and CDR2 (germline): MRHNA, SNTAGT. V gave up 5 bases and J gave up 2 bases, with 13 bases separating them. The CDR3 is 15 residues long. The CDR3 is CASSILGEPYNEQFF. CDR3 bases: TGTGCCAGCAGTATCCTAGGGGAACCCTACAATGAGCAGTTCTTC.

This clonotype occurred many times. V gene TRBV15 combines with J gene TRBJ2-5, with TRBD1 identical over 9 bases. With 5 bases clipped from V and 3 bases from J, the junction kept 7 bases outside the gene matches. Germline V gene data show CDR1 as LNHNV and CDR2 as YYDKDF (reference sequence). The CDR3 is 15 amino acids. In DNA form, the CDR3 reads TGTGCCACCAGCGTTCGGACAGGGGTTAAAGAGACCCAGTACTTC. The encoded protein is CATSVRTGVKETQYF.

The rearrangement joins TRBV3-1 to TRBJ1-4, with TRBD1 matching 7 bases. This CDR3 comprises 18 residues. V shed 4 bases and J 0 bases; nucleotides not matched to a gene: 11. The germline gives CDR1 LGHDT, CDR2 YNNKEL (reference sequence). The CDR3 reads CASSRQQGHKTTNEKLFF. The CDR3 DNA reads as TGTGCCAGCAGCCGCCAACAGGGGCATAAAACAACTAATGAAAAACTGTTTTTT.

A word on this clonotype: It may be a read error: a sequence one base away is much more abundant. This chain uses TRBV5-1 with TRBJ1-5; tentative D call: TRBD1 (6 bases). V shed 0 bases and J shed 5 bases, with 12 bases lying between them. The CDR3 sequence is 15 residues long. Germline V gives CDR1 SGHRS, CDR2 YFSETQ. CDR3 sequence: CASSLDGQLHQPQHF. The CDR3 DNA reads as TGCGCCAGCAGCTTGGACGGACAGCTCCATCAGCCCCAGCATTTT. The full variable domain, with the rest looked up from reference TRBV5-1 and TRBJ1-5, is KAGVTQTPRYLIKTRGQQVTLSCSPISGHRSVSWYQQTPGQGLQFLFEYFSETQRNKGNFPGRFSGRQFSNSRSEMNVSTLELGDSALYLCASSLDGQLHQPQHFGDGTRLSIL.

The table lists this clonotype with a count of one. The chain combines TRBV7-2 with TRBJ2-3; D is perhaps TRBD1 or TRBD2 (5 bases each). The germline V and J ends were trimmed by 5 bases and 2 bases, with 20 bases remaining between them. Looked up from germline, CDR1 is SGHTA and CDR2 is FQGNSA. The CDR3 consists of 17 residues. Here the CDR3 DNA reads TGTGCCAGCAGCCGTAGAGGGGCGGCTACCTACACAGATACGCAGTATTTT. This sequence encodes CASSRRGAATYTDTQYF.

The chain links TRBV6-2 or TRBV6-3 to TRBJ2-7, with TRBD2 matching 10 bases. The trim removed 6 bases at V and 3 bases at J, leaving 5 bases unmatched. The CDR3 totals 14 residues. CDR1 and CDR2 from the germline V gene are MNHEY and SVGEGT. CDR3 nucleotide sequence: TGTGCCAGCAGCTTGACTAGCGGGTACTACGAGCAGTACTTC. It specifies CASSLTSGYYEQYF.

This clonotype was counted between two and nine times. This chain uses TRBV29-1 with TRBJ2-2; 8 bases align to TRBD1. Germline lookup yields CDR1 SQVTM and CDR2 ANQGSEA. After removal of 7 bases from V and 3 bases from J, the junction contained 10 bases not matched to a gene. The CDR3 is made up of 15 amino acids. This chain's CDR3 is CSGGDRGGHTGELFF. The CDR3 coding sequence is TGCAGCGGCGGTGACAGGGGCGGGCACACCGGGGAGCTGTTTTTT.

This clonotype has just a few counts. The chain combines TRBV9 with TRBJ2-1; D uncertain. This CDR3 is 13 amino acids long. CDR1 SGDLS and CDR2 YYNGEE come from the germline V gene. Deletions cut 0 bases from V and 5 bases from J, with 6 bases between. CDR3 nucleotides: TGTGCCAGCAGCGTAGGTCCGGACAATGAGCAGTTCTTC. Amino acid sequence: CASSVGPDNEQFF.

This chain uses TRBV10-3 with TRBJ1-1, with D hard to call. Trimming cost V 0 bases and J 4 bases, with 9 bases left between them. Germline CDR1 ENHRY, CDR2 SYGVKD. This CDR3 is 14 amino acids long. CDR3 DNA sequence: TGTGCCATCAGTGAGTCGACAACCGTCACTGAAGCTTTCTTT. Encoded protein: CAISESTTVTEAFF.

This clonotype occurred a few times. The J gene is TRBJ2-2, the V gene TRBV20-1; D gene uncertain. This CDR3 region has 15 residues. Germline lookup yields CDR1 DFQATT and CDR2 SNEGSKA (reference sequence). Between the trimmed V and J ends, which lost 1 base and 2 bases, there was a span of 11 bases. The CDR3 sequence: CSARGAQINTGELFF. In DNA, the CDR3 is TGCAGTGCTAGAGGGGCACAGATAAACACCGGGGAGCTGTTTTTT.

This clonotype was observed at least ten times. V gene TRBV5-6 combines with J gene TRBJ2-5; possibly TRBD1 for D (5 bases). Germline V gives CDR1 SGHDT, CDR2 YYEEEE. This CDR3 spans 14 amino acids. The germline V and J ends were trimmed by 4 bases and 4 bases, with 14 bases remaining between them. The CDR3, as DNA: TGTGCCAGCAGCGTACGCCAGGGCCTAGAGACCCAGTACTTC. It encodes CASSVRQGLETQYF.

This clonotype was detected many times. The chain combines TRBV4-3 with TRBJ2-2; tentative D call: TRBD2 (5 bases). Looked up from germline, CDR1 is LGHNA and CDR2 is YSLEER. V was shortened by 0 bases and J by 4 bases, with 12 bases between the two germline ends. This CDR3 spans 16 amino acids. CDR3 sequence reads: CASSQDGLAGTGELFF. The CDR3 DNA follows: TGCGCCAGCAGCCAAGATGGTCTAGCAGGCACCGGGGAGCTGTTTTTT.

The CDR3 DNA follows: TGTGCCAGCAGGAAACCGGACACAGATACGCAGTATTTT. This codes for CASRKPDTDTQYF. V is TRBV7-9 and J is TRBJ2-3; D gene uncertain. This CDR3 has 13 residues. V lost 6 bases and J 2 bases, leaving 9 bases between the germline ends. From germline, CDR1 is SEHNR and CDR2 FQNEAQ (reference sequence).

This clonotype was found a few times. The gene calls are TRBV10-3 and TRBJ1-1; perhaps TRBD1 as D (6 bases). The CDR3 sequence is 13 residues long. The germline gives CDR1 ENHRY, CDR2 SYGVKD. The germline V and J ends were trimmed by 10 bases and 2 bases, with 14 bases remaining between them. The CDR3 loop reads CATSHGGNTEAFF. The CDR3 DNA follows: TGTGCCACCTCCCATGGGGGCAACACTGAAGCTTTCTTT.

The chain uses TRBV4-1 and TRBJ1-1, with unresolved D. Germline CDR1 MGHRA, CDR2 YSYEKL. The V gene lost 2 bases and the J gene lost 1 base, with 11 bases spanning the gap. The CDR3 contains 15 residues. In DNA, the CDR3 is TGCGCCAGCAGCCAAAAAGGGTCCGGGAACACTGAAGCTTTCTTT. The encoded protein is CASSQKGSGNTEAFF.

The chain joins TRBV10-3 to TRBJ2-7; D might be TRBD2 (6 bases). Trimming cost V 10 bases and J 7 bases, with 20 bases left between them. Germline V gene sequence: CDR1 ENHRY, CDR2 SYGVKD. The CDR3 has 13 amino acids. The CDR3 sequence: CATTPGVAVEQYF. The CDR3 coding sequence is TGTGCCACCACCCCCGGGGTAGCGGTGGAGCAGTACTTC.

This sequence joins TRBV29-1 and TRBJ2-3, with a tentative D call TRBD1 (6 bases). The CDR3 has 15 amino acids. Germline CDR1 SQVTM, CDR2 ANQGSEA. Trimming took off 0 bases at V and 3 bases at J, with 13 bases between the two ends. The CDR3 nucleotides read TGCAGCGTTGAAGATTACAGGGCGAAGACAGATACGCAGTATTTT. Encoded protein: CSVEDYRAKTDTQYF.

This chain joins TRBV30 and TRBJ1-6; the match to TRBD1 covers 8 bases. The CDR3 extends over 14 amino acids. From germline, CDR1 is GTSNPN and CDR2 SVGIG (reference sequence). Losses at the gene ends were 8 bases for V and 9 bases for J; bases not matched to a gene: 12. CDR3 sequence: CAGRKAGGSSPLHF. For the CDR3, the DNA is TGTGCCGGGCGAAAGGCAGGGGGCTCTTCACCCCTCCACTTT.

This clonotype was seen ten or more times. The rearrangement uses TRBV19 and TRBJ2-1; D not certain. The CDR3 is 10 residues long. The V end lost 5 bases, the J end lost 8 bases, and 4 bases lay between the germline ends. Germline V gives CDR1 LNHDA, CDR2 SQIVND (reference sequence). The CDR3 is CASSEHEQFF. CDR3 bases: TGTGCCAGTAGTGAGCATGAGCAGTTCTTC.

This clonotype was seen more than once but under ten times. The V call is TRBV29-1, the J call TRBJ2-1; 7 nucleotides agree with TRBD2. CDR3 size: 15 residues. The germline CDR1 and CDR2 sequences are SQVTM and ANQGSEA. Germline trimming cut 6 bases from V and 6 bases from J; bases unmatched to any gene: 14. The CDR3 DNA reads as TGCAGCGTGAAACTTTACGCGGGAGTGCGCAATGAGCAGTTCTTC. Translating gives CSVKLYAGVRNEQFF.

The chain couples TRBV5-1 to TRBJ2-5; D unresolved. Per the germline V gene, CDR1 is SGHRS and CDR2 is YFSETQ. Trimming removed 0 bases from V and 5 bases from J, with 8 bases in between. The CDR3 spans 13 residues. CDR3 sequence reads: CASSLEPAETQYF. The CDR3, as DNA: TGCGCCAGCAGCTTGGAACCGGCGGAGACCCAGTACTTC.

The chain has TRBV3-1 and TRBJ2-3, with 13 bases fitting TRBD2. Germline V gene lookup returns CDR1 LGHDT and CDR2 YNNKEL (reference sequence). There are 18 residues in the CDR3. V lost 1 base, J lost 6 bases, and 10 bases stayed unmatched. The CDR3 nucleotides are TGTGCCAGCAGCCAAGGACTTACTAGCGGGGGGGCAAGGGATACGCAGTATTTT. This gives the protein CASSQGLTSGGARDTQYF.

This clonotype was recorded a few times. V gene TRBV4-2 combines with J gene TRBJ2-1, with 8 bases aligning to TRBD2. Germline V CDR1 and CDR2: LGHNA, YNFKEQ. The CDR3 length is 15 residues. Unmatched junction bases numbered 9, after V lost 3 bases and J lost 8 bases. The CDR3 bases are TGTGCCAGCAGCCACTTAGCGGGGCCATTCTATGAGCAGTTCTTC. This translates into CASSHLAGPFYEQFF.

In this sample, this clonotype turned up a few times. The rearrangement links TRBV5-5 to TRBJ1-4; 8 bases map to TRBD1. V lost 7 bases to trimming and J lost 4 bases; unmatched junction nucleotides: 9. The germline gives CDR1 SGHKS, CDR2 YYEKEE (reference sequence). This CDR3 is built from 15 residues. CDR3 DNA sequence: TGTGCCAGCTTTGGACAGGACAGGGTTAATGAAAAACTGTTTTTT. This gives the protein CASFGQDRVNEKLFF.

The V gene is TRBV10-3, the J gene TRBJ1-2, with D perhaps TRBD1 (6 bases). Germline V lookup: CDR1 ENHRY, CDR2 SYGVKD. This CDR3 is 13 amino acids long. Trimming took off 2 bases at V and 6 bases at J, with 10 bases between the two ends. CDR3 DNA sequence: TGTGCCATCAGTGAGGTATACAGGGATGGCTACACCTTC. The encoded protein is CAISEVYRDGYTF.

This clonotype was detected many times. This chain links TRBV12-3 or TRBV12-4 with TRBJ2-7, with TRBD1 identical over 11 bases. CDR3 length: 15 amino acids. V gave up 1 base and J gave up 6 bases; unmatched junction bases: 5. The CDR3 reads CASSLVSGQGAEQYF. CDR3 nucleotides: TGTGCCAGCAGTTTAGTGTCTGGACAGGGGGCCGAGCAGTACTTC.

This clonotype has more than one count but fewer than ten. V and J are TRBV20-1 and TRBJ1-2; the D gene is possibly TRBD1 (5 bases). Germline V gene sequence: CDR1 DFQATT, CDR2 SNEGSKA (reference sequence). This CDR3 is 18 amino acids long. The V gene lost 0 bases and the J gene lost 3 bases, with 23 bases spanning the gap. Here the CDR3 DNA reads TGCAGTGCTAGAGATCGGTTCTCAGCGGGGCGGCTCTACTATGGCTACACCTTC. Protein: CSARDRFSAGRLYYGYTF.

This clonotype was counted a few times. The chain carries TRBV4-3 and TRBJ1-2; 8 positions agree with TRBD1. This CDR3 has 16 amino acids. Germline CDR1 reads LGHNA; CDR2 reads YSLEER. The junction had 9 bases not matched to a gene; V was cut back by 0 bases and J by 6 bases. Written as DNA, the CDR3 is TGCGCCAGCAGCCAAGATCTTCCAGGGGGCATGGATGGCTACACCTTC. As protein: CASSQDLPGGMDGYTF.

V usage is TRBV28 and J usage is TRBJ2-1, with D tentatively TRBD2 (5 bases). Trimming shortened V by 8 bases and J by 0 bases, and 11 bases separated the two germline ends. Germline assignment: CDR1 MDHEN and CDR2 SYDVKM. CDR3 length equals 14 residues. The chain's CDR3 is CASFSGRSYNEQFF. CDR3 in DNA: TGTGCCAGCTTCAGCGGCCGCTCCTACAATGAGCAGTTCTTC.

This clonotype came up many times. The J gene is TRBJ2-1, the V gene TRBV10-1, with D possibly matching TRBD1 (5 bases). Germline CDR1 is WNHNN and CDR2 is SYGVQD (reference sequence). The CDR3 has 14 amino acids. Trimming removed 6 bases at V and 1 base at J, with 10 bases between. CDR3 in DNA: TGCGCCAGCAGCCGCAGGGCTTCCTACAATGAGCAGTTCTTC. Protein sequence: CASSRRASYNEQFF.

The CDR3 nucleotides are TGTGCCATCAGACAGGGGGTCGAGCAGTACTTC. It codes for CAIRQGVEQYF. The chain is built from TRBV10-3 and TRBJ2-7; 8 positions match TRBD1. This CDR3 comprises 11 residues. From germline, CDR1 is ENHRY and CDR2 SYGVKD. With 6 bases clipped from V and 6 bases from J, the junction kept 1 base outside the gene matches.

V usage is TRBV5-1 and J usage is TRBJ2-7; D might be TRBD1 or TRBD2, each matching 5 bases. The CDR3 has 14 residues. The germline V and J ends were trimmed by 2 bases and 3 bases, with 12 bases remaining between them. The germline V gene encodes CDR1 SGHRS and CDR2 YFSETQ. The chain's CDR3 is CASSFGAGSYEQYF. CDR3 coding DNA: TGCGCCAGCAGCTTCGGGGCAGGGAGCTACGAGCAGTACTTC.